This TCR beta chain was observed in a study of T cells in Graves' hyperthyroidism and ophthalmopathy. The study's findings and limits: Ophthalmopathy was identified by the model a median roughly 6.5 months ahead of onset.

CDR1 and CDR2 from the germline V gene are SGHTA and FQGNSA. V lost 6 bases and J lost 2, with 14 bases in between. This CDR3 comprises 15 residues. Amplified TCR beta CDR3 regions derived from RNA transcripts. Researchers ran a first-round RT-PCR on the TCR CDR3 using the HTBI primer set. One entry per CDR3 protein results from TCRdb running MiXCR on the multiplex PCR reads. The data contain about 400,000 distinct CDR3 sequences, 14% to 15% of them seen just once; the ten biggest clones take up about 31%. This clonotype was detected ten times or more. The antigen is not known. The sample was blood. The rearrangement links TRBV7-2 to TRBJ2-1; possibly TRBD2 for D (6 bases). The origin of this receptor is a woman in her 30s with Graves' hyperthyroidism. The chain's CDR3 is CASRQRREAYNEQFF. Written as DNA, the CDR3 is TGTGCCAGCAGGCAACGGCGGGAAGCCTACAATGAGCAGTTCTTC.